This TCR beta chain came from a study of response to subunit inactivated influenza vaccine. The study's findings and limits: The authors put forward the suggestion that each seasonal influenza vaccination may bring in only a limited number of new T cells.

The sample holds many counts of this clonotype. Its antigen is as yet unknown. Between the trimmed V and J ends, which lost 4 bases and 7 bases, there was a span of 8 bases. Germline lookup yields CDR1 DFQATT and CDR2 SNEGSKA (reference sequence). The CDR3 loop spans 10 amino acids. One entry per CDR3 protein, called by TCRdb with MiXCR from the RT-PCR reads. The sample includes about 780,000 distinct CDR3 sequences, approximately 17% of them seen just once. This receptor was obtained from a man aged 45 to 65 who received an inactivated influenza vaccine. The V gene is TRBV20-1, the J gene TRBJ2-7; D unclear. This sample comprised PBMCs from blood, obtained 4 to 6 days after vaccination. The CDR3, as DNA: TGCAGTGCTATCGTTACGGAGCAGTACTTC. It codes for CSAIVTEQYF.